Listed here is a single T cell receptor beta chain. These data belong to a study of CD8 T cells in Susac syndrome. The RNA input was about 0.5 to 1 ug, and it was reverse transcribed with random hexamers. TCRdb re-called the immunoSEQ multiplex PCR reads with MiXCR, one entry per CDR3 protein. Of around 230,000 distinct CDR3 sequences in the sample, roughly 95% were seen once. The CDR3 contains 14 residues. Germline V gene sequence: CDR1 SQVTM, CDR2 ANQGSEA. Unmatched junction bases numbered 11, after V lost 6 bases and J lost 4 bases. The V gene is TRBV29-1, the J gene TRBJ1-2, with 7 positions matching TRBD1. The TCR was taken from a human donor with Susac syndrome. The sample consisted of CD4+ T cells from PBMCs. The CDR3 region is CSVAGDRVLYGYTF. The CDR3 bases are TGCAGCGTCGCCGGGGACAGAGTCCTCTATGGCTACACCTTC.